This entry describes one T cell receptor (beta chain). These data originate in a study of blood T cell repertoires in COVID-19. About the study: There were acute and convalescent COVID-19 samples, and they came from the United States, Italy and Spain.

Per the original data handling: The authors estimated nucleated cell counts from reference gene primer amplification. The data were produced by immunoSEQ multiplex PCR, yet TCRdb's version contains in-frame clones alone and is incomplete. The V and J calls and clone size come from that table; D and trimming were worked out from the DNA. The profile shows nearly 80,000 clones, about nine tenths of them singletons. With 2 bases removed from V and 2 bases from J, the gap between germline ends came to 12 bases. Germline assignment: CDR1 SNHLY and CDR2 FYNNEI. This CDR3 has 15 amino acids. The sample comprised peripheral blood. The origin of this receptor is a woman of 80 years or more with acute or convalescent COVID-19. The chain links TRBV2 to TRBJ1-2; the D gene is possibly TRBD1 (6 bases). CDR3 DNA: TGTGCCAGCAGTGAAAGGGGGTATGCGAACTATGGCTACACCTTC. Its protein is CASSERGYANYGYTF.